The next 18 T cell receptor beta chains were all read from a single sample in a study of blood T cell repertoires in COVID-19. The data were produced by immunoSEQ multiplex PCR, yet TCRdb's version contains in-frame clones alone and is incomplete. The sample holds roughly 200,000 clones, over 75% seen once. Sequenced material: PBMCs or T cells enriched from blood (not recorded which). These receptor sequences come from a man aged 25 to 45 in a cohort exposed to, infected with or recovered from COVID-19 (not recorded which).

This rearrangement joins TRBV7-9 to TRBJ2-3; 12 nucleotides agree with TRBD2. Trimming at V came to 5 bases and at J to 0 bases, leaving 12 bases not matched to a gene. This CDR3 contains 19 residues. CDR1 SEHNR and CDR2 FQNEAQ come from the germline V gene (reference sequence). The CDR3 bases are TGTGCCAGCAGCGGCCCGACTAGCGGGAGAGGCTCTAGCACAGATACGCAGTATTTT. Translating it yields CASSGPTSGRGSSTDTQYF.

Relative to its sample, this clone is large (0.1 to 1%). This chain connects TRBV24-1 to TRBJ2-1; possible D gene TRBD1, 5 bases. The CDR3 is 14 amino acids. CDR1 is KGHDR, CDR2 SFDVKD, per germline. Trimming left V 0 bases short and J 8 bases short, with 10 bases between. CDR3 loop: CATSDLSTVDEQFF. In nucleotides, the CDR3 is TGTGCCACCAGTGATTTGTCGACAGTCGATGAGCAGTTCTTC.

V is TRBV28 and J is TRBJ2-2; D is possibly TRBD1 (6 bases). The CDR3 extends over 18 amino acids. With 5 bases removed from V and 1 base from J, the gap between germline ends came to 20 bases. CDR1 is MDHEN, CDR2 SYDVKM, per germline. The CDR3 sequence is CASSLRERTAENTGELFF. The CDR3 coding sequence is TGTGCCAGCAGTCTTAGGGAAAGGACAGCGGAGAACACCGGGGAGCTGTTTTTT.

This chain connects TRBV28 to TRBJ2-7; D gene ambiguous. Germline V CDR1 and CDR2: MDHEN, SYDVKM. The V end was cut by 4 bases, the J end by 2 bases, with 12 bases between. The CDR3 is made up of 14 amino acids. DNA for the CDR3: TGTGCCAGCAGTTCGTTCCACGGAGCCTACGAGCAGTACTTC. Translated: CASSSFHGAYEQYF.

The rearrangement joins TRBV3-1 (or the pseudogene TRBV3-2) to TRBJ2-1; 12 nucleotides align to TRBD2. The CDR3 is 16 amino acids. Unmatched junction bases numbered 7, after V lost 1 base and J lost 9 bases. CDR1 and CDR2 from the germline V gene are LGHDT and YNNKEL (reference sequence). Written as DNA, the CDR3 is TGTGCCAGCAGCCAAGCGACTAGCGGGAGTTTCACTGAGCAGTTCTTC. This sequence encodes CASSQATSGSFTEQFF.

The V and J genes are TRBV29-1 and TRBJ2-3; the match to TRBD1 covers 8 bases. The CDR3 extends over 14 amino acids. V shed 7 bases, J shed 3 bases, and the junction held 9 bases outside the gene matches. CDR1 and CDR2 (germline): SQVTM, ANQGSEA. CDR3 DNA sequence: TGCAGCGCCGACAGGGGCCCGGAGACAGATACGCAGTATTTT. Translation gives CSADRGPETDTQYF.

This chain uses TRBV19 with TRBJ1-1; TRBD1 matches 9 bases. Germline-derived CDR1 and CDR2 are LNHDA and SQIVND (reference sequence). The CDR3 spans 12 residues. V dropped 6 bases and J dropped 5; count of bases not matched to a gene: 1. The CDR3 sequence is CASRGQGTEAFF. The CDR3 DNA reads as TGTGCCAGTAGGGGACAGGGAACTGAAGCTTTCTTT.

V is TRBV15 and J is TRBJ2-1; D possibly corresponds to TRBD2 (5 bases). Germline lookup yields CDR1 LNHNV and CDR2 YYDKDF (reference sequence). Trimming pared 3 bases from V and 7 bases from J, leaving 22 bases between. The length of the CDR3 is 17 residues. DNA of the CDR3: TGTGCCACCAGCAGCCCCCCCACTAGGAAGAAGAGGAATGAGCAGTTCTTC. This sequence encodes CATSSPPTRKKRNEQFF.

The chain recombines TRBV9 with TRBJ2-3; 8 bases map to TRBD2. Germline V lookup: CDR1 SGDLS, CDR2 YYNGEE. This CDR3 contains 16 residues. V lost 3 bases to trimming and J lost 1 base; unmatched junction nucleotides: 7. The CDR3 coding sequence is TGTGCCAGCAGCGAGAGAGCGGGAGTGGGCACAGATACGCAGTATTTT. It specifies CASSERAGVGTDTQYF.

The genes are TRBV25-1 and TRBJ1-1; 7 positions match TRBD1. Unmatched junction bases numbered 9, after V lost 6 bases and J lost 5 bases. The CDR3 is made up of 14 amino acids. Germline-derived CDR1 and CDR2 are MGHDK and SYGVNS. DNA of the CDR3: TGTGCCAGCAGCCTCAGGGGGACGCGGACTGAAGCTTTCTTT. Its protein is CASSLRGTRTEAFF.

The chain carries TRBV3-1 (or the pseudogene TRBV3-2) and TRBJ1-3; D unclear. This CDR3 contains 13 residues. V lost 3 bases to trimming and J lost 3 bases, with 6 bases between them. The V gene's germline CDR1 is LGHDT and CDR2 YNNKEL (reference sequence). The CDR3: CASSQERGNTIYF. The DNA for the CDR3 is TGTGCCAGCAGCCAGGAGCGTGGAAACACCATATATTTT.

The genes are TRBV5-1 and TRBJ2-2; 8 bases are shared with TRBD1. CDR1 and CDR2 (germline): SGHRS, YFSETQ. The CDR3 has 15 residues. V dropped 4 bases and J dropped 6; count of bases not matched to a gene: 8. The CDR3 reads CASSPGIRGPGELFF. CDR3 DNA: TGCGCCAGCAGCCCTGGGATCAGGGGGCCCGGGGAGCTGTTTTTT.

The chain combines TRBV18 with TRBJ2-5; 15 nucleotides align to TRBD2. CDR3 length: 18 residues. The J segment lost 2 bases and the V segment lost 4 bases, leaving 8 bases of the junction unmatched. Germline V gene data show CDR1 as KGHSH and CDR2 as LQKENI. CDR3 bases: TGTGCCAGCTCACTACGGACTAGCGGGAGGGGTCTACAAGAGACCCAGTACTTC. It encodes CASSLRTSGRGLQETQYF.

The V gene is TRBV13, the J gene TRBJ1-1; D is ambiguous. Germline V gives CDR1 PRHDT, CDR2 FYEKMQ (reference sequence). The CDR3 extends over 14 amino acids. Trimming cost V 5 bases and J 1 base, with 11 bases left between them. The CDR3 sequence is CASSSSGKNTEAFF. In DNA, the CDR3 is TGTGCCAGCAGCAGCTCGGGGAAGAACACTGAAGCTTTCTTT.

The table lists this clone with a few counts. The CDR3 sequence: CASSLRVGELFF. CDR3 nucleotide sequence: TGCGCCAGCAGCTTGAGAGTCGGGGAGCTGTTTTTT. The V gene is TRBV5-1, the J gene TRBJ2-2; D is ambiguous. This CDR3 has 12 residues. The germline V and J ends were trimmed by 1 base and 7 bases, with 5 bases remaining between them. The germline V gene encodes CDR1 SGHRS and CDR2 YFSETQ. Together with reference TRBV5-1 and TRBJ2-2, the CDR3 gives the full variable domain: KAGVTQTPRYLIKTRGQQVTLSCSPISGHRSVSWYQQTPGQGLQFLFEYFSETQRNKGNFPGRFSGRQFSNSRSEMNVSTLELGDSALYLCASSLRVGELFFGEGSRLTVL.

The chain joins TRBV4-3 to TRBJ1-1; D not resolved. The V end was cut by 2 bases, the J end by 2 bases, with 6 bases between. The CDR3 totals 13 residues. Germline CDR1 reads LGHNA; CDR2 reads YSLEER. This chain's CDR3 is CASSQTSNTEAFF. In DNA form, the CDR3 reads TGCGCCAGCAGCCAAACCAGTAACACTGAAGCTTTCTTT.

V usage is TRBV9 and J usage is TRBJ1-1; D gene uncertain. This CDR3 spans 15 amino acids. V was trimmed by 0 bases and J by 3 bases, leaving 12 bases between them. Germline V gives CDR1 SGDLS, CDR2 YYNGEE. The CDR3 DNA is TGTGCCAGCAGCGTAGGGAGGGTTTGGGACACTGAAGCTTTCTTT. Translating gives CASSVGRVWDTEAFF. The full variable domain, in which reference TRBV9 and TRBJ1-1 provide the parts outside the CDR3, is DSGVTQTPKHLITATGQRVTLRCSPRSGDLSVYWYQQSLDQGLQFLIQYYNGEERAKGNILERFSAQQFPDLHSELNLSSLELGDSALYFCASSVGRVWDTEAFFGQGTRLTVV.

The CDR3 reads CASSSTGLWEQYF. DNA for the CDR3: TGCGCCAGCAGCTCGACAGGGTTGTGGGAGCAGTACTTC. The chain combines TRBV5-1 with TRBJ2-7; 7 nucleotides agree with TRBD1. The germline gives CDR1 SGHRS, CDR2 YFSETQ. The CDR3 length is 13 residues. The junction had 7 bases not matched to a gene; V was cut back by 3 bases and J by 7 bases.